These T cell receptor beta chains were read from a single sample in a study of cytomegalovirus exposure and HLA in healthy donors. Profiling relied on immunoSEQ multiplex PCR, and the TCRdb table lists in-frame clones only, not all of them. The sample shows roughly 140,000 clones, around 87% of them seen only once. Sequences were obtained from PBMCs. All receptors come from a man aged 18 to 29 in good health and CMV-seropositive. Both conserved end residues are part of each CDR3. D genes are given only for firm matches. Clone size, where shown, is once, few, many, or a class for clones that have expanded.

j_gene,d_gene,v_gene,abundance,CDR3aa,CDR3nt
TRBJ2-6,.,TRBV6-1,.,CASSGEGGTGANVLTF,TGTGCCAGCAGTGGCGAAGGCGGAACTGGGGCCAACGTCCTGACTTTC
TRBJ2-1,.,TRBV7-2,.,CASSLAFARNNEQFF,TGTGCCAGCAGCTTAGCTTTTGCCAGGAACAATGAGCAGTTCTTC
TRBJ2-3,.,TRBV10-1,.,CASSKDFSTDTQYF,TGCGCCAGCAGTAAGGACTTTAGCACAGATACGCAGTATTTT
TRBJ2-5,.,TRBV7-2,.,CASSPKSKETQYF,TGTGCCAGCAGCCCCAAATCCAAAGAGACCCAGTACTTC
TRBJ1-2,.,TRBV29-1,few,CSVWTDYGYTF,TGCAGCGTCTGGACAGACTATGGCTACACCTTC
TRBJ2-7,TRBD1,TRBV5-6,.,CASSLDRGLNEQYF,TGTGCCAGCAGCTTGGACAGGGGCTTGAACGAGCAGTACTTC
TRBJ1-3,TRBD1,TRBV2,.,CASGKQGISGNTIYF,TGTGCCAGCGGAAAACAGGGGATTTCTGGAAACACCATATATTTT
TRBJ2-1,TRBD2,TRBV7-8,.,CASSFRTSGLYNEQFF,TGTGCCAGCAGCTTTAGGACTAGCGGGCTTTACAATGAGCAGTTCTTC
TRBJ1-5,.,TRBV6-6,.,CASTEAFYSNQPQHF,TGTGCCAGCACTGAGGCTTTCTATAGCAATCAGCCCCAGCATTTT
TRBJ1-2,.,TRBV11-2,.,CASSLDDTVGYGYTF,TGTGCCAGCAGCTTAGATGACACGGTGGGCTATGGCTACACCTTC
TRBJ1-2,TRBD1,TRBV19,few,CASSPQGTASNYGYTF,TGTGCCAGTAGTCCCCAAGGGACAGCGAGTAACTATGGCTACACCTTC
TRBJ1-3,TRBD1,TRBV28,.,CASSLGTGGNTIYF,TGTGCCAGCAGTTTAGGGACAGGGGGCAACACCATATATTTT
TRBJ2-5,TRBD1,TRBV10-3,.,CAISEGQGSRETQYF,TGTGCCATCAGTGAGGGACAGGGTAGTCGAGAGACCCAGTACTTC
TRBJ2-1,TRBD1,TRBV11-3,.,CASSLQGASYNEQFF,TGTGCCAGCAGCTTACAGGGGGCTTCCTACAATGAGCAGTTCTTC
TRBJ2-7,.,TRBV30,.,CAWSVHVYEQYF,TGTGCCTGGAGTGTACACGTATACGAGCAGTACTTC
TRBJ1-2,.,TRBV7-3,.,CASSSRGRDGYTF,TGTGCCAGCAGCTCCCGTGGGAGAGATGGCTACACCTTC
TRBJ1-5,.,TRBV7-2,few,CASSSYPGKPNQPQHF,TGTGCCAGCAGCTCCTATCCAGGGAAGCCTAATCAGCCCCAGCATTTT
TRBJ1-2,.,TRBV6-5,.,CASRRGVFNYGYTF,TGTGCCAGCAGGAGAGGAGTCTTTAACTATGGCTACACCTTC
TRBJ1-5,.,TRBV7-6,.,CASSLGRDQPQHF,TGTGCCAGCAGCTTAGGACGGGATCAGCCCCAGCATTTT
TRBJ1-1,.,TRBV7-8,.,CASSLARRPEAFF,TGTGCCAGCAGCTTAGCCCGGAGGCCTGAAGCTTTCTTT
TRBJ1-4,TRBD1,TRBV19,.,CASSPGTGFRELFF,TGTGCCAGTAGCCCCGGGACAGGGTTTCGCGAACTGTTTTTT
TRBJ1-2,TRBD1,TRBV5-1,.,CASSFRGRDGYTF,TGCGCCAGCAGCTTCAGGGGGCGGGATGGCTACACCTTC
TRBJ1-2,.,TRBV30,.,CAWSVELVLSGTLGRGYTF,TGTGCCTGGAGTGTAGAATTGGTTCTATCCGGGACACTCGGACGAGGCTACACCTTC
TRBJ2-1,TRBD1,TRBV2,.,CASFKQGPRVNEQFF,TGTGCCAGCTTTAAACAGGGGCCGAGGGTCAATGAGCAGTTCTTC
TRBJ2-7,.,TRBV7-9,.,CATTPDGTSALEQYF,TGTGCCACCACACCAGACGGGACATCCGCCCTGGAGCAGTACTTC
TRBJ2-2,TRBD2,TRBV7-3,.,CASGLAGNTGELFF,TGTGCCAGCGGACTAGCGGGAAACACCGGGGAGCTGTTTTTT
TRBJ1-1,.,TRBV6-1,.,CASSEGTDGNTEAFF,TGTGCCAGCAGTGAAGGGACAGACGGTAACACTGAAGCTTTCTTT
TRBJ2-7,.,TRBV16,few,CASSERGFDEQYF,TGTGCCAGCTCCGAAAGGGGCTTCGACGAGCAGTACTTC
TRBJ1-5,.,TRBV27,.,CASSPAGNQPQHF,TGTGCCAGCAGCCCTGCGGGGAATCAGCCCCAGCATTTT
TRBJ2-7,TRBD1,TRBV29-1,.,CSVQTGALPYEQYF,TGCAGCGTACAGACAGGGGCCCTCCCTTACGAGCAGTACTTC
TRBJ1-1,TRBD1,TRBV6-1,.,CASSWTGQDTEAFF,TGTGCCAGCAGCTGGACAGGTCAGGACACTGAAGCTTTCTTT
TRBJ1-6,TRBD1,TRBV5-1,few,CASSQGQGSGGSPLHF,TGCGCCAGCAGCCAGGGACAGGGAAGCGGTGGGTCACCCCTCCACTTT
TRBJ2-3,TRBD2,TRBV10-3,.,CATKAGEGTDTQYF,TGTGCCACAAAAGCGGGAGAGGGCACAGATACGCAGTATTTT
TRBJ1-1,TRBD1,TRBV10-3,.,CAIRQGPRVSAFF,TGTGCCATCCGACAGGGGCCCCGAGTAAGCGCTTTCTTT
TRBJ2-2,.,TRBV15,.,CATSSRTGELFF,TGTGCCACCAGCAGCAGAACCGGGGAGCTGTTTTTT
TRBJ2-7,.,TRBV14,.,CASSQREGRRTYEQYF,TGTGCCAGCAGCCAACGAGAAGGCAGGCGAACCTACGAGCAGTACTTC
TRBJ1-5,TRBD1,TRBV27,.,CASSLTSGTANQPQHF,TGTGCCAGCAGTTTAACCTCCGGGACAGCTAATCAGCCCCAGCATTTT
TRBJ2-7,TRBD1,TRBV6-6,few,CASSYQTGSSYEQYF,TGTGCCAGCAGTTACCAGACAGGGAGCTCCTACGAGCAGTACTTC
TRBJ2-3,TRBD1,TRBV2,.,CASSDYRGGDTQYF,TGTGCCAGCAGTGATTACAGGGGTGGAGATACGCAGTATTTT
TRBJ2-7,.,TRBV18,.,CASSLAGDAYEQYF,TGTGCCAGCTCACTGGCAGGGGATGCCTACGAGCAGTACTTC
TRBJ1-2,.,TRBV6-5,many,CASSYFGGGGNGYTF,TGTGCCAGCAGTTACTTCGGGGGGGGAGGGAACGGCTACACCTTC
TRBJ1-6,TRBD1,TRBV18,.,CASSKDRVDNSPLHF,TGTGCCAGCTCAAAGGACAGGGTGGATAATTCACCCCTCCACTTT
TRBJ2-7,.,TRBV29-1,.,CSVAGTSSSYEQYF,TGCAGCGTTGCCGGGACATCCAGCTCCTACGAGCAGTACTTC
TRBJ1-5,.,TRBV6-5,.,CASSKTVSNQPQHF,TGTGCCAGCAGCAAGACAGTTAGCAATCAGCCCCAGCATTTT
TRBJ2-7,.,TRBV30,.,CAWRGRGGDATYEQYF,TGTGCCTGGAGAGGCCGTGGCGGGGACGCTACCTACGAGCAGTACTTC
TRBJ2-5,TRBD1,TRBV27,.,CASSHRGQETQYF,TGTGCCAGCAGCCACAGGGGGCAAGAGACCCAGTACTTC
TRBJ1-1,.,TRBV7-8,.,CASSPRTAFMNTEAFF,TGTGCCAGCAGCCCGCGGACAGCGTTCATGAACACTGAAGCTTTCTTT
TRBJ1-5,.,TRBV28,.,CASSLPDTPNQPQHF,TGTGCCAGCAGTTTACCGGACACCCCAAATCAGCCCCAGCATTTT
TRBJ2-7,.,TRBV27,few,CASSLNPTYEQYF,TGTGCCAGCAGTTTAAACCCCACATACGAGCAGTACTTC
TRBJ1-5,.,TRBV30,.,CAWSPYNQPQHF,TGTGCCTGGAGCCCGTACAATCAGCCCCAGCATTTT